Listed here is a single TCR beta chain. No antigen is known for it. This CDR3 comprises 18 residues. V lost 1 base, J lost 0 bases, and 7 bases stayed unmatched. CDR1 and CDR2 from the germline V gene are KGHSH and LQKENI. These data come from a study of response to subunit inactivated influenza vaccine. TCRdb fed the RT-PCR reads into MiXCR, producing one record per CDR3 protein. Of 300,000 to 350,000 distinct CDR3 sequences in the sample, roughly 22% were seen once. Findings and limits, study-wide: Few new T cells, the authors suggested, are recruited by each seasonal influenza vaccination.

The sample was PBMCs from blood, taken about 20 months after vaccination. The chain combines TRBV18 with TRBJ2-3, with 10 nucleotides matching TRBD2. The origin of this receptor is a man aged 50-75 years who received an inactivated influenza vaccine. The CDR3 loop reads CASSPLTSGELSTDTQYF. The DNA for the CDR3 is TGTGCCAGCTCACCACTTACTAGCGGGGAACTTAGCACAGATACGCAGTATTTT.